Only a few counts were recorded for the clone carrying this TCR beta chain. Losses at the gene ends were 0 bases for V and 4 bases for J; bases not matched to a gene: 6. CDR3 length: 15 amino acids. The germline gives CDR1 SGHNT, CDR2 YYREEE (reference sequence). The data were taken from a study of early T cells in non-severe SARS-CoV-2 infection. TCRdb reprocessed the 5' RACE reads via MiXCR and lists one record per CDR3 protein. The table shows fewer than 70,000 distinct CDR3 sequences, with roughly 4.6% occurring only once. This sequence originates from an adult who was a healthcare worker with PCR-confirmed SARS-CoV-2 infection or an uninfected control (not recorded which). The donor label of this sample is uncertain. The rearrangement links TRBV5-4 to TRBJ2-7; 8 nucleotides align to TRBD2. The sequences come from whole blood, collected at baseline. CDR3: CASSLGVSGGYEQYF. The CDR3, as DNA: TGTGCCAGCAGCTTGGGGGTCAGCGGGGGATACGAGCAGTACTTC.